This T cell receptor beta chain was retrieved from a study of cytomegalovirus exposure and HLA in healthy donors. Study summary: Of approximately 400 genotyped donors, more than 75% clustered with self-reported Caucasian donors. Study-level results: It was reported that the classifier diagnosed cytomegalovirus status with high specificity and sensitivity in both the original and validation cohorts.

On this clone itself: The target antigen is unknown.

PCR was performed using 60 Vbeta and 13 Jbeta primers. Produced via immunoSEQ multiplex PCR; TCRdb's table is partial and in-frame only. The repertoire table contains roughly 77,000 clones. V lost 6 bases, J lost 5 bases, and 6 bases stayed unmatched. This CDR3 has 15 residues. Per germline, CDR1 MNHEY and CDR2 SVGAGI. This receptor was taken from a young man in good health and CMV-seronegative. V is TRBV6-5 and J is TRBJ2-1; 11 bases fit TRBD2. The sample comprised PBMCs. CDR3 sequence: CASRLAGGPDNEQFF. The CDR3 region has the DNA TGTGCCAGCAGATTAGCGGGAGGGCCCGACAATGAGCAGTTCTTC.